This TCR beta chain was profiled in a study of molecular identifiers for immune sequencing clone quantification. Study details: Split five ways in replicates, RNA from roughly 20,000 or 100,000 naive CD8 cells had four portions sequenced.

The V and J ends lost 2 bases and 2 bases respectively, with 13 bases between them. CDR3 length: 15 amino acids. Bulk TCR library preparation followed previously described methods with listed TCR primers. One entry per CDR3 protein, called by TCRdb with MiXCR from the PCR reads. The sample holds about 97,000 distinct CDR3 sequences, 20% to 25% seen once. There are many counts of this clonotype. Sorting isolated naive CD8 T cells as CD8+CD4-CCR7+CD45RA+ events. The specimen sequenced was naive CD8+ T cells from blood, with Jurkat cell RNA spiked in. The subset is: FACS-sorted CD8+CD4-CCR7+CD45RA+ naive T cells. J is TRBJ2-7 and V is TRBV23-1; D ambiguous. TRBV23-1 is annotated as an ORF whose role is uncertain. This TCR was sampled from a human donor in good health. Some libraries in this study had Jurkat cell RNA spiked in. The CDR3 spells CASSQEPPEPYEQYF. The CDR3 region has the DNA TGCGCCAGCAGTCAAGAGCCCCCCGAGCCCTACGAGCAGTACTTC.